Sequencing of this T cell receptor (beta chain) was carried out in a study of HIV-infected patients and healthy controls. Findings and limits, study-wide: During therapy, HIV-associated CDR3s fell significantly in frequency, while CMV-associated CDR3s did not change significantly. In healthy controls, MAIT alpha CDR3s were common; in HIV+ repertoires, severely depleted. Compared with controls, mean Gini indices were significantly raised in HIV-infected repertoires, possibly indicating oligoclonality.

The CDR3 extends over 18 amino acids. With V trimmed by 4 bases and J by 3 bases, 15 bases remained unmatched. From germline, CDR1 is MGHRA and CDR2 YSYEKL. This clonotype has a count of ten or more. No antigen is known for it. cDNA was made from 500 ng RNA using alpha and beta constant primers. Using multiplexing indices, alpha and beta chain libraries were generated apart by chain-specific third strand synthesis. A single record per CDR3 protein comes from TCRdb applying MiXCR to the 5' RACE reads. The profile shows 12,000 or so distinct CDR3 sequences, 4.5% to 5.5% of them singletons. No cell fractionation was done, so the repertoire covers all unsorted peripheral blood T cells. A roughly 2.4 ml peripheral blood sample was taken for RNA.

The chain combines TRBV4-1 with TRBJ2-3; 8 bases map to TRBD2. The source is an adult in good health. Sequenced material: blood. CDR3 bases: TGCGCCAGCAGCCGTAGTAGCGGACTAGCAGGGAGAACAGATACGCAGTATTTT. It encodes CASSRSSGLAGRTDTQYF.